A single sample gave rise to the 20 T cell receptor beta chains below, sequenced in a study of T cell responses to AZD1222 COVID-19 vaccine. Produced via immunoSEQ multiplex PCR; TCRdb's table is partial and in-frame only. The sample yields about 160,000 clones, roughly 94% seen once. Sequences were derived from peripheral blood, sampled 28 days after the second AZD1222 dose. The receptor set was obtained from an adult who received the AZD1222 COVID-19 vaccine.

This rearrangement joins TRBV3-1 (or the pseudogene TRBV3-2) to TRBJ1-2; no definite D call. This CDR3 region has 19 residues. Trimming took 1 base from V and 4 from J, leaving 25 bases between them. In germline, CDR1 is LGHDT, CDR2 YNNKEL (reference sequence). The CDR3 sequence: CASSQGGSTSAKSGYGYTF. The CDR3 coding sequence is TGTGCCAGCAGCCAAGGCGGATCGACCTCGGCTAAGTCAGGCTATGGCTACACCTTC.

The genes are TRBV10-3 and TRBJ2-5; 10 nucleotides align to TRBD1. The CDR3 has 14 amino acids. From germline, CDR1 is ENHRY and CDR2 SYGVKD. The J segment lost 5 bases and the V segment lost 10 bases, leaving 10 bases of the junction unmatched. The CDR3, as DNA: TGTGCCACCTCCGACAGGGGGCAGGGGGAGACCCAGTACTTC. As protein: CATSDRGQGETQYF.

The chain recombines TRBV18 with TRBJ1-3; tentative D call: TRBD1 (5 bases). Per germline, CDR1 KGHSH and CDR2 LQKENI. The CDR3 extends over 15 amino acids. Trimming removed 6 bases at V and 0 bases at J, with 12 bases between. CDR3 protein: CASSPTGRSGNTIYF. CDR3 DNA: TGTGCCAGCTCTCCCACAGGCCGCTCTGGAAACACCATATATTTT.

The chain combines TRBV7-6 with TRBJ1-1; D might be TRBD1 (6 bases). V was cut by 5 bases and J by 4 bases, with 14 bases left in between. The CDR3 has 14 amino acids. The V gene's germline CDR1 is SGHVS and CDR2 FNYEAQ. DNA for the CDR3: TGTGCCAGCAGCAGACCCGGACAGTCCACTGAAGCTTTCTTT. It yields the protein CASSRPGQSTEAFF.

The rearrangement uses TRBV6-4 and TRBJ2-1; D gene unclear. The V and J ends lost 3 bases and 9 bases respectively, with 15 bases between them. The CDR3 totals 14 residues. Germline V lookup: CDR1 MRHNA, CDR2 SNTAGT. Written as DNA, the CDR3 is TGTGCCAGCAGTGAGGGCTCACCCGTGGGTGAGCAGTTCTTC. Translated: CASSEGSPVGEQFF.

CDR3 protein: CASNNPGANVLTF. The CDR3, as DNA: TGTGCCAGCAATAATCCTGGGGCCAACGTCCTGACTTTC. This chain joins TRBV4-2 and TRBJ2-6; no clear D. Germline CDR1 reads LGHNA; CDR2 reads YNFKEQ. The CDR3 is 13 amino acids. V was pared by 7 bases and J by 2 bases, with 6 bases between.

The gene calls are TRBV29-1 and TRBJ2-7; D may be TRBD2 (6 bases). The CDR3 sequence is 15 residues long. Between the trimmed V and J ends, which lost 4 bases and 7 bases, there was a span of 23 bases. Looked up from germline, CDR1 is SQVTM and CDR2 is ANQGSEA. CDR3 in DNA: TGCAGCGTTGTTAAGTTCGGGACGGGAGTAAGGGAGCAGTACTTC. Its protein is CSVVKFGTGVREQYF.

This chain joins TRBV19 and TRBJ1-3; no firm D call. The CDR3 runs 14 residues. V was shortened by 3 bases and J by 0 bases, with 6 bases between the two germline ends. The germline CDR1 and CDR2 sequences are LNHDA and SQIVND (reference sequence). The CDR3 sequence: CASSMDASGNTIYF. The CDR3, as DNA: TGTGCCAGTAGTATGGATGCCTCTGGAAACACCATATATTTT.

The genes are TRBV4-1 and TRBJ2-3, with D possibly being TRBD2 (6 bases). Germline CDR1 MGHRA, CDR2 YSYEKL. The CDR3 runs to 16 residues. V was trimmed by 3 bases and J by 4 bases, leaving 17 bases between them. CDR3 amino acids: CASSQANLGGSDTQYF. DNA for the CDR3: TGCGCCAGCAGCCAGGCCAACTTGGGAGGATCAGATACGCAGTATTTT.

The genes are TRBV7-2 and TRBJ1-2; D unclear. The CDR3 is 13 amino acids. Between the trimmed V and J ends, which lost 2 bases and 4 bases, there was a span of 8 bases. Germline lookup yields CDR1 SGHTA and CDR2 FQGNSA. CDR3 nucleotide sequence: TGTGCCAGCAGCTTAAATATGGGCTATGGCTACACCTTC. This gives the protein CASSLNMGYGYTF.

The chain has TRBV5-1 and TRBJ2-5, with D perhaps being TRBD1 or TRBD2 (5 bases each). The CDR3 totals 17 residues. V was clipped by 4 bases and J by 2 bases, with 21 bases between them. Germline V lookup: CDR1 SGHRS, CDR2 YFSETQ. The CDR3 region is CASSPEPGPILQETQYF. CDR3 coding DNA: TGCGCCAGCAGCCCGGAACCGGGACCTATACTTCAAGAGACCCAGTACTTC.

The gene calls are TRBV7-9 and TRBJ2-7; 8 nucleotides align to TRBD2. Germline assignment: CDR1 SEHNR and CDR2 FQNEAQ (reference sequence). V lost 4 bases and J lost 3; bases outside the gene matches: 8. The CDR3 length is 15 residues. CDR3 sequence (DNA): TGTGCCAGCAGCTCCCAATGGACTAGCAGCTACGAGCAGTACTTC. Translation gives CASSSQWTSSYEQYF. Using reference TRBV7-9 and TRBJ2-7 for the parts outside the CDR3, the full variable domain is DTGVSQNPRHKITKRGQNVTFRCDPISEHNRLYWYRQTLGQGPEFLTYFQNEAQLEKSRLLSDRFSAERPKGSFSTLEIQRTEQGDSAMYLCASSSQWTSSYEQYFGPGTRLTVT.

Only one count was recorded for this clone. The CDR3 region is CASSEDRGRDGYTF. CDR3 in DNA: TGCGCCAGCAGTGAGGACAGGGGGAGAGATGGCTACACCTTC. The chain combines TRBV10-2 with TRBJ1-2; 9 positions match TRBD1. Trimming removed 2 bases from V and 6 bases from J; junction bases left unmatched: 4. The CDR3 sequence is 14 residues long. Germline V gene lookup returns CDR1 WSHSY and CDR2 SAAADI.

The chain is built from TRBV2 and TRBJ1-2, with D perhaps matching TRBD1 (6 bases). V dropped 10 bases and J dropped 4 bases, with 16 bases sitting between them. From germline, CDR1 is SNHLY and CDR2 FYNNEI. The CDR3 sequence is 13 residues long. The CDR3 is CATRPGEVYGYTF. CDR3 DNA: TGTGCCACCAGGCCAGGGGAGGTCTATGGCTACACCTTC. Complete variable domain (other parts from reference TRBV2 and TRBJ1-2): EPEVTQTPSHQVTQMGQEVILRCVPISNHLYFYWYRQILGQKVEFLVSFYNNEISEKSEIFDDQFSVERPDGSNFTLKIRSTKLEDSAMYFCATRPGEVYGYTFGSGTRLTVV.

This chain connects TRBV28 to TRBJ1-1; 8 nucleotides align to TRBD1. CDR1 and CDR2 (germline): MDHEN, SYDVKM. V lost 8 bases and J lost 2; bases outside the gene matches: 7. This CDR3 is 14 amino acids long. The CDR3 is CASRLTGANTEAFF. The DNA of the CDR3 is TGTGCCAGCCGCTTGACAGGGGCAAACACTGAAGCTTTCTTT.

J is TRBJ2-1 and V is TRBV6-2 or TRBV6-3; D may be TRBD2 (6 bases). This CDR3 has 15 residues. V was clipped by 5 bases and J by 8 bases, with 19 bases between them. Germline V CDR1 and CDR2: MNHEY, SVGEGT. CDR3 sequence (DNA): TGTGCCAGCAGTGGAGGGGCTAGCCCTCTCTATGAGCAGTTCTTC. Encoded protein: CASSGGASPLYEQFF.

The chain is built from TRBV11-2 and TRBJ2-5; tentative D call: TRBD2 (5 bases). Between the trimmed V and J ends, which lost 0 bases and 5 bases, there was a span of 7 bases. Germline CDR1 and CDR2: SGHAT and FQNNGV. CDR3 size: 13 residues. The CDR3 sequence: CASSLDPGETQYF. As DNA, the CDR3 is TGTGCCAGCAGCTTAGACCCGGGGGAGACCCAGTACTTC.

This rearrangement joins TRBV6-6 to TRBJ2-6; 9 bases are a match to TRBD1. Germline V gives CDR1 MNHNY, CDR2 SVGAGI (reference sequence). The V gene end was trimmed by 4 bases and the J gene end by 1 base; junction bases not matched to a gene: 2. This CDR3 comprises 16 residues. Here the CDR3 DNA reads TGTGCCAGCAGTTTGACAGGGGGATCTGGGGCCAACGTCCTGACTTTC. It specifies CASSLTGGSGANVLTF.

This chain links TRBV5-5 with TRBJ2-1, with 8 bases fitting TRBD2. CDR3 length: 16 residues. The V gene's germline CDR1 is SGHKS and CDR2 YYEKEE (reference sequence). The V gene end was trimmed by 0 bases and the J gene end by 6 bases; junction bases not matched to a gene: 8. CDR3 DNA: TGTGCCAGCAGCTTGGTTACTAGCGGTCCGGGCAATGAGCAGTTCTTC. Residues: CASSLVTSGPGNEQFF.

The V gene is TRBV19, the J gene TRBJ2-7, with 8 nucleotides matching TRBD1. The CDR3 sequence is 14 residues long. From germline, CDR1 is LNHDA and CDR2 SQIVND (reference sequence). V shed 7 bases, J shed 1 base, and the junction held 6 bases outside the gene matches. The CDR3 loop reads CASTAGTGSYEQYF. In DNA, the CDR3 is TGTGCCAGTACCGCCGGGACAGGTTCCTACGAGCAGTACTTC. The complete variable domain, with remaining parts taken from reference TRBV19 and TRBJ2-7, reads DGGITQSPKYLFRKEGQNVTLSCEQNLNHDAMYWYRQDPGQGLRLIYYSQIVNDFQKGDIAEGYSVSREKKESFPLTVTSAQKNPTAFYLCASTAGTGSYEQYFGPGTRLTVT.